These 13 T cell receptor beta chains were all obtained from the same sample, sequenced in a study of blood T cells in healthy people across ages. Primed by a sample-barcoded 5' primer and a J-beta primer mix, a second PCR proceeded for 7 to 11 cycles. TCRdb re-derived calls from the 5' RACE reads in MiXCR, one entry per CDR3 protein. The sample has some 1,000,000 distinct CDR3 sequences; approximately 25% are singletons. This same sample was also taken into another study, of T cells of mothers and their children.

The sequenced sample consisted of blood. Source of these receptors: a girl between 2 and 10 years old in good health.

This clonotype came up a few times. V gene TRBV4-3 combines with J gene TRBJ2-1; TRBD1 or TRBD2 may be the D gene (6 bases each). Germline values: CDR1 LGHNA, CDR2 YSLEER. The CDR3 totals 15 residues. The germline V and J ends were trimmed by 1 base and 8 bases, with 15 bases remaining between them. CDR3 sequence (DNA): TGCGCCAGCAGCCAAGGGGGCTCGGGGGCCTATGAGCAGTTCTTC. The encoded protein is CASSQGGSGAYEQFF.

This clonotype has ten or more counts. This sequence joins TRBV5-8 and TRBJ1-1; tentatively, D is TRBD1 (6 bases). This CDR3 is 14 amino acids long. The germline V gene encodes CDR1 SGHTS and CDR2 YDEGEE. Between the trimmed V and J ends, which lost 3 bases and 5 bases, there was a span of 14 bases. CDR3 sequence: CASSWQGRGTEAFF. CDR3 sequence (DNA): TGTGCCAGCAGCTGGCAGGGGCGGGGGACTGAAGCTTTCTTT.

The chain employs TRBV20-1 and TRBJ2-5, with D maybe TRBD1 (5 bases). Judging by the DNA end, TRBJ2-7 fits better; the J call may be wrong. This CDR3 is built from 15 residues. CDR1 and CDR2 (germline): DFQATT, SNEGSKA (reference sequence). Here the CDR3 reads CSAREDLPGNYEQYF. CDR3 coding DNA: TGCAGTGCTAGAGAGGATCTTCCAGGGAACTACGAGCAGTACTTC.

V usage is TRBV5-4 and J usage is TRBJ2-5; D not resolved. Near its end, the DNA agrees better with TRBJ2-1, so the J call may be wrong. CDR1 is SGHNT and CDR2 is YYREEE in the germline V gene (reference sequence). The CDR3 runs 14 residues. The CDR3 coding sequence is TGTGCCAGCAGCTTGGACCTAATGGGCAATGAGCAGTTCTTC. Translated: CASSLDLMGNEQFF.

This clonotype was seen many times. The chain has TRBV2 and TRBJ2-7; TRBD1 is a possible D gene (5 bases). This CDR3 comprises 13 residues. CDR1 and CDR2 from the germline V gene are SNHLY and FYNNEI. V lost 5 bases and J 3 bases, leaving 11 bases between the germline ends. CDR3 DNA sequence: TGTGCCAGCAGTCGGCAGGGATTCTACGAGCAGTACTTC. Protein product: CASSRQGFYEQYF.

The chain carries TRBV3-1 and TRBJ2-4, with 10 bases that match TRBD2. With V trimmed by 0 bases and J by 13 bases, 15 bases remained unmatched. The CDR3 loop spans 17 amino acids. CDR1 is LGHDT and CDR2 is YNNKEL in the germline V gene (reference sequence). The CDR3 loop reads CASSQDNSGGLATGQYF. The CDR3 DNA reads TGTGCCAGCAGCCAAGATAATTCGGGGGGACTAGCGACAGGACAGTACTTC.

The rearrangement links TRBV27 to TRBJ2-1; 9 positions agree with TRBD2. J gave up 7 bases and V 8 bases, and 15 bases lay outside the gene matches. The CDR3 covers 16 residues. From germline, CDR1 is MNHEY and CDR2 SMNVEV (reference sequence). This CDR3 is CASSLAGPSPGNEQFF. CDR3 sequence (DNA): TGTGCCAGCTCACTAGCGGGTCCATCCCCGGGGAATGAGCAGTTCTTC.

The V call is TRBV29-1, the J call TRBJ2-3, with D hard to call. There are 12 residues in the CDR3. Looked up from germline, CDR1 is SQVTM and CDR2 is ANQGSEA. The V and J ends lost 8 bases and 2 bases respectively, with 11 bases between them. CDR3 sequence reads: CSIAAYTDTQYF. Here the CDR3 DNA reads TGCAGCATAGCAGCGTACACAGATACGCAGTATTTT.

The CDR3 loop is CASSSYRGDPEAFF. The CDR3 nucleotides are TGTGCCAGCAGTTCCTACCGAGGGGATCCTGAAGCTTTCTTT. This chain uses TRBV6-5 with TRBJ1-1, with a possible D match to TRBD1 (5 bases). The germline V and J ends were trimmed by 4 bases and 6 bases, with 15 bases remaining between them. There are 14 residues in the CDR3. CDR1 and CDR2 from the germline V gene are MNHEY and SVGAGI.

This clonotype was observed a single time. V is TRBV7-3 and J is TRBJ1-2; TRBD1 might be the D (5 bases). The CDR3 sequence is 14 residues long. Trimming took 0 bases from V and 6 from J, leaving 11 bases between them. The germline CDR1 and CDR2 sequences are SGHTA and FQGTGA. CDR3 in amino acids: CASSLTGPVDGYTF. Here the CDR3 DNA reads TGTGCCAGCAGCTTAACGGGGCCGGTAGATGGCTACACCTTC.

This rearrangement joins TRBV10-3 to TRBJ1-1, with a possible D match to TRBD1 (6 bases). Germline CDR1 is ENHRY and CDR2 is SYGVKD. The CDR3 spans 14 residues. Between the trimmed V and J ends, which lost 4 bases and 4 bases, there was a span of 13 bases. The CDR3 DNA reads TGTGCCATCAGTGGGGAACAGGGTACCACTGAAGCTTTCTTT. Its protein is CAISGEQGTTEAFF.

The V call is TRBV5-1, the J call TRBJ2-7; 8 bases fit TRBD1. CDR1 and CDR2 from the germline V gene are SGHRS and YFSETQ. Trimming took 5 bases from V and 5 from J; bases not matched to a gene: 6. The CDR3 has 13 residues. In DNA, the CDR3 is TGCGCCAGCAGGCAGGGGGCCCCTGACGAGCAGTACTTC. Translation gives CASRQGAPDEQYF.

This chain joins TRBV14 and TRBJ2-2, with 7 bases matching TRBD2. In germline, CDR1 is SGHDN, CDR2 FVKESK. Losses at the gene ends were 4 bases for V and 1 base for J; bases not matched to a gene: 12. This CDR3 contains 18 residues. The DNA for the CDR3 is TGTGCCAGCAGCCCACGGGAGGAGTTTTTTGGGAACACCGGGGAGCTGTTTTTT. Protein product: CASSPREEFFGNTGELFF. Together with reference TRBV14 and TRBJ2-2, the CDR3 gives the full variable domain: EAGVTQFPSHSVIEKGQTVTLRCDPISGHDNLYWYRRVMGKEIKFLLHFVKESKQDESGMPNNRFLAERTGGTYSTLKVQPAELEDSGVYFCASSPREEFFGNTGELFFGEGSRLTVL.